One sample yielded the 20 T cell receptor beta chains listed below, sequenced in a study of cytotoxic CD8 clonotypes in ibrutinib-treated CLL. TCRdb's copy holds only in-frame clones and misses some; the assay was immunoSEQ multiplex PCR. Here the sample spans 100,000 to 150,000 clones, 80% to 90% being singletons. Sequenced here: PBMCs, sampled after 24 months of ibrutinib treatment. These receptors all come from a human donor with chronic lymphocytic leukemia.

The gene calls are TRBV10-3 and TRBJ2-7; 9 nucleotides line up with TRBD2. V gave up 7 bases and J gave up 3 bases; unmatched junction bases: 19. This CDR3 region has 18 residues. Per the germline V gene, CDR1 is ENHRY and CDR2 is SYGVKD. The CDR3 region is CAIIRRIHNSGRIYEQYF. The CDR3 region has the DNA TGTGCCATCATTAGGCGGATTCACAATAGCGGGAGAATCTACGAGCAGTACTTC.

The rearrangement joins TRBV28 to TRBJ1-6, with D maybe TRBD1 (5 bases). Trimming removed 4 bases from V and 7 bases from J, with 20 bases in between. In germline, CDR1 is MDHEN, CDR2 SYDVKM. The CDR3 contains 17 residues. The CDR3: CASSSARGGATNSPLHF. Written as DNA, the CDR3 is TGTGCCAGCAGTTCGGCCCGCGGCGGGGCCACCAATTCACCCCTCCACTTT.

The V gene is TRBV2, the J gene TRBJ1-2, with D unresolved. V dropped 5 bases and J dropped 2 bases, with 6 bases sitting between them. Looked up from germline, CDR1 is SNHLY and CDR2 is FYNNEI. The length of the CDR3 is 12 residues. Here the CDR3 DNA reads TGTGCCAGCAGTCCATCAAACTATGGCTACACCTTC. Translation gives CASSPSNYGYTF.

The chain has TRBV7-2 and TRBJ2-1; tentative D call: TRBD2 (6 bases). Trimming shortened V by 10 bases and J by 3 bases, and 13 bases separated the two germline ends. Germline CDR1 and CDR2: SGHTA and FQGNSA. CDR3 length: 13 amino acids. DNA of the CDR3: TGTGCCACCCGCGGGGTGGGCTACAATGAGCAGTTCTTC. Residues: CATRGVGYNEQFF.

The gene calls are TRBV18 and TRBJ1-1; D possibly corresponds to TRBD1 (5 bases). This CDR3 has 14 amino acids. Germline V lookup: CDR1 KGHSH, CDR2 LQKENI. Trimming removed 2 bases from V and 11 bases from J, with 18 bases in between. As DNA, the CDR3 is TGTGCCAGCTCACCAGACGCGTCAGGAGGGGCGGCTTTCTTT. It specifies CASSPDASGGAAFF. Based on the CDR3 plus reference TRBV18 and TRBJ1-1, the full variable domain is NAGVMQNPRHLVRRRGQEARLRCSPMKGHSHVYWYRQLPEEGLKFMVYLQKENIIDESGMPKERFSAEFPKEGPSILRIQQVVRGDSAAYFCASSPDASGGAAFFGQGTRLTVV.

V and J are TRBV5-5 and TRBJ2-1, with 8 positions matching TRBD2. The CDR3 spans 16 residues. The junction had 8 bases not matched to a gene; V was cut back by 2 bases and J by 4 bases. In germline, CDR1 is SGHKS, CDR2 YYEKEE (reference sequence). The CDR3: CASSFGSPGGYNEQFF. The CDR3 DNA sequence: TGTGCCAGCAGCTTTGGTAGTCCGGGAGGGTACAATGAGCAGTTCTTC.

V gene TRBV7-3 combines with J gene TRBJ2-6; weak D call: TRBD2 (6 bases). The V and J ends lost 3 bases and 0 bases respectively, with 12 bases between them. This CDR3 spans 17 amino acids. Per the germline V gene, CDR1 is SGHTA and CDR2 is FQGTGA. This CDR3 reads CASSLGGRGSGANVLTF. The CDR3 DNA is TGTGCCAGCAGCTTGGGAGGACGGGGCTCTGGGGCCAACGTCCTGACTTTC.

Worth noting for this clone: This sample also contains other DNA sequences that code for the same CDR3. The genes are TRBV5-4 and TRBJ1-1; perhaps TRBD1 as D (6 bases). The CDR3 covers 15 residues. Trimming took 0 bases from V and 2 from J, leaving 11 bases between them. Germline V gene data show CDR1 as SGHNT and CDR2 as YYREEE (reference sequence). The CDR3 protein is CASSLAGGANTEAFF. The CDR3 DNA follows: TGTGCCAGCAGCTTGGCCGGGGGGGCTAACACTGAAGCTTTCTTT.

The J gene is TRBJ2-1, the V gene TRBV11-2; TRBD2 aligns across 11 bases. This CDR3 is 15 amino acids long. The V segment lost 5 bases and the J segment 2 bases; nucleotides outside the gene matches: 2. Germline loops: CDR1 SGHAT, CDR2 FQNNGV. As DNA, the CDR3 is TGTGCCAGCAGCATTAGCGGGGGGGCCTACAATGAGCAGTTCTTC. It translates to CASSISGGAYNEQFF.

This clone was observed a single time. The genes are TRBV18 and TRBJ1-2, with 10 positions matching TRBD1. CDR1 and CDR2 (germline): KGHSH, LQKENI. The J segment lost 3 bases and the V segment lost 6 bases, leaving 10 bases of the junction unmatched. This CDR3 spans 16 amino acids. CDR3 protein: CASSPGTGAPYYGYTF. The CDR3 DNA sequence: TGTGCCAGCTCGCCTGGGACAGGGGCCCCCTACTATGGCTACACCTTC.

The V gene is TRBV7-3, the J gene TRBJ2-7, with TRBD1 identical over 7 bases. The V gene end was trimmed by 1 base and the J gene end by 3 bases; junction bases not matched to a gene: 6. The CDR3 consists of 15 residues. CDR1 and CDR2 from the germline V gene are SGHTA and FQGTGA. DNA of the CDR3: TGTGCCAGCAGCTTAAAGACAGGGATATACTACGAGCAGTACTTC. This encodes CASSLKTGIYYEQYF. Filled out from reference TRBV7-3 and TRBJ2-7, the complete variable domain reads GAGVSQTPSNKVTEKGKYVELRCDPISGHTALYWYRQSLGQGPEFLIYFQGTGAADDSGLPNDRFFAVRPEGSVSTLKIQRTERGDSAVYLCASSLKTGIYYEQYFGPGTRLTVT.

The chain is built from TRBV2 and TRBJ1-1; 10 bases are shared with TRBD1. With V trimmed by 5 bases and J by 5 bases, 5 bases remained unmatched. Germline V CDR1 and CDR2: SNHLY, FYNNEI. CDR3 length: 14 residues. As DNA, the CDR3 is TGTGCCAGCAGTTGGACAGGGGGGGCAACTGAAGCTTTCTTT. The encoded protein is CASSWTGGATEAFF.

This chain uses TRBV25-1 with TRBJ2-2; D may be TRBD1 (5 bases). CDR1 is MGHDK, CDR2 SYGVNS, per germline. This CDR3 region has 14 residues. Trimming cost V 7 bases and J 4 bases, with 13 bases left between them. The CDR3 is CASKASGFTGELFF. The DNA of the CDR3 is TGTGCCAGCAAAGCGTCAGGGTTCACCGGGGAGCTGTTTTTT.

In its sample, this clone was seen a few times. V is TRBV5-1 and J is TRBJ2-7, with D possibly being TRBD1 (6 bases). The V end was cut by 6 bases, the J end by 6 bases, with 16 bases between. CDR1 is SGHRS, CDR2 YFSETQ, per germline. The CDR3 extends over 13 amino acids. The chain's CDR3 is CASISLTGTEQYF. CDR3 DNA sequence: TGCGCCAGCATCTCGCTCACAGGGACCGAGCAGTACTTC.

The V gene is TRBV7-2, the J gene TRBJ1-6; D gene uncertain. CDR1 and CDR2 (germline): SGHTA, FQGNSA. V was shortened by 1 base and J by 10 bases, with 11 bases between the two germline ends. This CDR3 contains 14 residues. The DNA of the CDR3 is TGTGCCAGCAGCTTAGTAACGGGGTACTCACCCCTCCACTTT. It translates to CASSLVTGYSPLHF.

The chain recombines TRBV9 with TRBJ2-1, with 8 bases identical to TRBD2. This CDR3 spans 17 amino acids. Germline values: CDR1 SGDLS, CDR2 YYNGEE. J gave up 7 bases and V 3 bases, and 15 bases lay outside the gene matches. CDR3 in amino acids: CASSGVGGKREINEQFF. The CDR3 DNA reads TGTGCCAGCAGCGGCGTTGGTGGGAAGCGGGAGATTAATGAGCAGTTCTTC.

This CDR3 is CACHRGNTGELFF. CDR3 sequence (DNA): TGTGCCTGTCATCGGGGAAACACCGGGGAGCTGTTTTTT. This sequence joins TRBV30 and TRBJ2-2, with a tentative D call TRBD2 (5 bases). Trimming shortened V by 6 bases and J by 2 bases, and 10 bases separated the two germline ends. This CDR3 comprises 13 residues. The germline gives CDR1 GTSNPN, CDR2 SVGIG (reference sequence).

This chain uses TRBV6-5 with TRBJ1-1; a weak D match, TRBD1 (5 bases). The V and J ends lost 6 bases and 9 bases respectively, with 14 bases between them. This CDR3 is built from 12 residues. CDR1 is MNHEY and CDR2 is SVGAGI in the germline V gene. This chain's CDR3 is CASRAGGSKAFF. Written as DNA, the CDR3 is TGTGCCAGCAGGGCCGGGGGTTCAAAAGCTTTCTTT.

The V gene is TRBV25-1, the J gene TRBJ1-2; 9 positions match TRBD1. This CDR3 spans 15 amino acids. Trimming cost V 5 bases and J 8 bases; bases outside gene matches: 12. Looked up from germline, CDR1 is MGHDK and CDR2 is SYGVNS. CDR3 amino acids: CASSNPGTGKYGYTF. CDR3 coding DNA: TGTGCCAGCAGTAATCCCGGGACAGGGAAGTACGGCTACACCTTC.

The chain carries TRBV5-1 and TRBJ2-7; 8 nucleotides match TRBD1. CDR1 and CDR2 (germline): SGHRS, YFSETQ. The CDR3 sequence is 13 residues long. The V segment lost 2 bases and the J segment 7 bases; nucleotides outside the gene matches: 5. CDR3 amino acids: CASSLGTGREQYF. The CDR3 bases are TGCGCCAGCAGCTTAGGGACAGGCCGGGAGCAGTACTTC.